Shown below are 14 T cell receptor beta chains from a single sample sequenced in a study of diagnostic markers for celiac disease (dated by TCRdb to about 2020). Sequencing relied on an Illumina MiSeq. Following TCRdb reprocessing, every CDR3 protein sequence forms one entry, and DNA is not provided. The table held for this sample gives about 2,000 distinct CDR3 sequences. The leading ten clones occupy approximately 17% of the sample. Material: either unsorted cells or a sorted T cell fraction (not recorded which). The receptors stem from a human donor. This table probably holds off-target reads from a library built for another chain.

This clonotype is labeled large (0.1 to 1%) based on frequency. The V and J genes are TRBV5-1 and TRBJ2-7; TCRdb calls TRBD2, which cannot be checked without DNA. The CDR3 covers 14 residues. Looked up from germline, CDR1 is SGHRS and CDR2 is YFSETQ. This CDR3 reads CASRSGLADYEQYF.

Its frequency marks this clonotype as large. The rearrangement links TRBV4-2 to TRBJ1-4; TCRdb proposes TRBD1, but this gene call is untestable without DNA. CDR1 LGHNA and CDR2 YNFKEQ come from the germline V gene. This CDR3 is built from 15 residues. The CDR3 protein is CASSQSTGADEKLFF.

According to its frequency, this clonotype is large. The J gene is TRBJ2-1, the V gene TRBV2; TCRdb picks TRBD2, but there is no DNA to check that call. In germline, CDR1 is SNHLY, CDR2 FYNNEI. The CDR3 has 14 residues. The CDR3 sequence: CAGRLAGEFNEQFF.

The rearrangement joins TRBV28 to TRBJ1-5. Germline-derived CDR1 and CDR2 are MDHEN and SYDVKM. The CDR3 runs 17 residues. The CDR3 spells CASSQTGRGYRRQPQHF.

According to its frequency, this clonotype is medium-sized. This chain connects TRBV4-1 to TRBJ2-1; TCRdb lists TRBD1, though no DNA is available to test this call. CDR1 is MGHRA and CDR2 is YSYEKL in the germline V gene. The length of the CDR3 is 15 residues. The CDR3 loop reads CASSPTGMRDGEQFF.

The gene calls are TRBV6-5 and TRBJ2-2; the D gene TCRdb calls, TRBD2, cannot be checked with no DNA. The CDR3 is made up of 18 amino acids. In germline, CDR1 is MNHEY, CDR2 SVGAGI. CDR3 residues: CASSYLHGGGGSTGELFF.

This clonotype ranks as large in terms of frequency. The genes are TRBV30 and TRBJ1-2; TCRdb calls TRBD1, which cannot be checked without DNA. Germline V gives CDR1 GTSNPN, CDR2 SVGIG (reference sequence). The CDR3 spans 13 residues. The CDR3 sequence is CAWSLRTGYGYTF.

The chain combines TRBV7-2 with TRBJ2-5. The CDR3 extends over 13 amino acids. CDR1 SGHTA and CDR2 FQGNSA come from the germline V gene. The CDR3: CASSLVQRETQYF. The complete variable domain, with remaining parts taken from reference TRBV7-2 and TRBJ2-5, reads GAGVSQSPSNKVTEKGKDVELRCDPISGHTALYWYRQSLGQGLEFLIYFQGNSAPDKSGLPSDRFSAERTGGSVSTLTIQRTQQEDSAVYLCASSLVQRETQYFGPGTRLLVL.

This clonotype is medium-sized by frequency. The V call is TRBV5-6, the J call TRBJ2-5. The CDR3 is 15 amino acids. Germline assignment: CDR1 SGHDT and CDR2 YYEEEE. CDR3 amino acids: CASSLAVTDQETQYF.

Judged by frequency, this clonotype is large. The gene calls are TRBV20-1 and TRBJ2-3; checking the TCRdb D call of TRBD1 is not possible without DNA. CDR3 size: 12 residues. CDR1 is DFQATT and CDR2 is SNEGSKA in the germline V gene (reference sequence). CDR3 region: CSAPRVGDTQYF.

This clonotype registers medium-sized (0.01 to 0.1%) by frequency. The chain uses TRBV18 and TRBJ2-7; with no DNA, the TCRdb D assignment of TRBD2 cannot be verified. The CDR3 is 15 residues long. Per germline, CDR1 KGHSH and CDR2 LQKENI. CDR3 sequence reads: CASSPASGGSYEQYF.

This chain joins TRBV5-1 and TRBJ2-7; TCRdb picks TRBD2, but there is no DNA to check that call. The CDR3 consists of 14 residues. Looked up from germline, CDR1 is SGHRS and CDR2 is YFSETQ. CDR3 region: CASSLVDFSYEQYF.

V is TRBV7-3 and J is TRBJ1-5; TCRdb's D gene call, TRBD1, goes unchecked for lack of DNA. The germline CDR1 and CDR2 sequences are SGHTA and FQGTGA. The CDR3 runs to 15 residues. CDR3 in amino acids: CASSKPGQSNQPQHF.

V gene TRBV4-2 combines with J gene TRBJ2-2; TCRdb outputs TRBD1, but without DNA this stays unchecked. Germline lookup yields CDR1 LGHNA and CDR2 YNFKEQ. The CDR3 is made up of 16 amino acids. The CDR3 here is CASSQAGGQGTGELFF.